What follows describes a single T cell receptor beta chain. The antigen is unknown. This record comes from a study of beta chain features in type 1 diabetes. Study-wide results and caveats: Moderate but significant shortening of TCRB CDR3s was recorded in all four CD4+ subsets from Type 1 diabetes patients.

CDR1 and CDR2 (germline): KGHSH, LQKENI. The V and J ends lost 6 bases and 3 bases respectively, with 17 bases between them. The CDR3 runs 15 residues. All of the isolated RNA was reverse transcribed, so expressed TCRB transcripts were sequenced. Only in-frame clones appear in the TCRdb table, and some are missing; sequencing was by immunoSEQ multiplex PCR. In the table there are 17,000 or so clones, roughly two thirds of which are singletons. The sequenced material came from stem cell memory CD4+ T cells from blood. This chain uses TRBV18 with TRBJ1-1; possibly TRBD1 for D (6 bases). The receptor comes from a man younger than 40 with type 1 diabetes. The CDR3 sequence: CASSPWTAKDTEAFF. CDR3 nucleotide sequence: TGTGCCAGCTCCCCTTGGACAGCGAAGGACACTGAAGCTTTCTTT. Supplemented by reference TRBV18 and TRBJ1-1, the full variable domain reads NAGVMQNPRHLVRRRGQEARLRCSPMKGHSHVYWYRQLPEEGLKFMVYLQKENIIDESGMPKERFSAEFPKEGPSILRIQQVVRGDSAAYFCASSPWTAKDTEAFFGQGTRLTVV.